Shown below are 24 T cell receptor beta chains from a single sample sequenced in a study of T-cell reconstitution after alpha-beta-depleted transplantation in children. For TCRbeta, the library was prepared with unique molecular identifiers. One entry per CDR3 protein results from TCRdb running MiXCR on the PCR reads. This sample has about 350,000 distinct CDR3 sequences, with about an eighth found just once. The sequencing used PBMCs, collected from the stem cell graft. The receptors shown here come from a human donor who donated a stem cell graft to a child with Fanconi anemia.

The rearrangement joins TRBV4-3 to TRBJ1-1; D not certain. Germline CDR1 is LGHNA and CDR2 is YSLEER. V was shortened by 1 base and J by 8 bases, with 5 bases between the two germline ends. This CDR3 is built from 11 residues. The CDR3 bases are TGCGCCAGCAGCCAAGGGGAGGAAGCTTTCTTT. Residues: CASSQGEEAFF.

Only a few counts were recorded for this clonotype. The genes are TRBV12-3 or TRBV12-4 and TRBJ2-7; tentatively, D is TRBD1 or TRBD2 (6 bases each). The CDR3 is 15 amino acids. V was shortened by 5 bases and J by 6 bases, with 20 bases between the two germline ends. In DNA form, the CDR3 reads TGTGCCAGCAGTCTCTTCACAGGGACTCAGGGCGAGCAGTACTTC. Its protein product is CASSLFTGTQGEQYF.

The chain has TRBV20-1 and TRBJ1-1; TRBD1 matches 7 bases. The length of the CDR3 is 16 residues. The V gene's germline CDR1 is DFQATT and CDR2 SNEGSKA (reference sequence). The junction had 9 bases not matched to a gene; V was cut back by 2 bases and J by 0 bases. CDR3 sequence reads: CSARMAHRGLNTEAFF. The CDR3 nucleotides are TGCAGTGCTAGAATGGCCCACAGGGGCTTGAACACTGAAGCTTTCTTT.

This clonotype was counted at least ten times. V and J are TRBV12-3 or TRBV12-4 and TRBJ2-1; D is perhaps TRBD2 (6 bases). Trimming took off 3 bases at V and 8 bases at J, with 11 bases between the two ends. The CDR3 loop spans 13 amino acids. The CDR3 spells CASSFSGGYEQFF. The CDR3 DNA reads TGTGCCAGCAGTTTTTCCGGAGGGTATGAGCAGTTCTTC.

The rearrangement joins TRBV29-1 to TRBJ2-5; D is ambiguous. The CDR3 has 11 amino acids. With 3 bases removed from V and 9 bases from J, the gap between germline ends came to 11 bases. Germline CDR1 and CDR2: SQVTM and ANQGSEA. CDR3 DNA: TGCAGCGTTGAGTTGGGTGAAGCCCAGTACTTC. This encodes CSVELGEAQYF.

There are a few counts of this clonotype. The rearrangement joins TRBV6-4 to TRBJ1-2; D is ambiguous. V was shortened by 3 bases and J by 0 bases, with 5 bases between the two germline ends. Per the germline V gene, CDR1 is MRHNA and CDR2 is SNTAGT. The CDR3 loop spans 13 amino acids. CDR3 protein: CASSEGANYGYTF. Written as DNA, the CDR3 is TGTGCCAGCAGTGAAGGAGCTAACTATGGCTACACCTTC.

V usage is TRBV12-3 or TRBV12-4 and J usage is TRBJ2-5, with D unresolved. The CDR3 is made up of 15 amino acids. Deletions cut 0 bases from V and 2 bases from J, with 10 bases between. CDR3 DNA sequence: TGTGCCAGCAGTTTAGCTTTGACGTTGCAAGAGACCCAGTACTTC. It encodes CASSLALTLQETQYF.

The chain joins TRBV6-5 to TRBJ2-2; TRBD1 matches at 12 bases. Germline V gives CDR1 MNHEY, CDR2 SVGAGI. The V gene end was trimmed by 2 bases and the J gene end by 5 bases; junction bases not matched to a gene: 6. The CDR3 extends over 17 amino acids. CDR3 protein: CASSYPGTGGKTGELFF. The CDR3 bases are TGTGCCAGCAGTTACCCCGGGACAGGGGGCAAAACCGGGGAGCTGTTTTTT.

This clonotype was recorded many times. This chain connects TRBV7-9 to TRBJ1-4; perhaps TRBD1 as D (5 bases). There are 16 residues in the CDR3. Per the germline V gene, CDR1 is SEHNR and CDR2 is FQNEAQ (reference sequence). Trimming shortened V by 7 bases and J by 0 bases, and 15 bases separated the two germline ends. As DNA, the CDR3 is TGTGCCAGCACCCCGTCTCCCAGGGCAACTAATGAAAAACTGTTTTTT. Amino acids: CASTPSPRATNEKLFF.

This clonotype was observed many times. The chain links TRBV2 to TRBJ1-5; D gene uncertain. Trimming took off 7 bases at V and 5 bases at J, with 12 bases between the two ends. Germline CDR1 is SNHLY and CDR2 is FYNNEI. The CDR3 loop spans 13 amino acids. This CDR3 reads CASIRESDQPQHF. CDR3 nucleotides: TGTGCCAGCATTAGGGAATCGGATCAGCCCCAGCATTTT.

The table lists this clonotype with many counts. The V call is TRBV28, the J call TRBJ2-5; 7 nucleotides line up with TRBD1. Unmatched junction bases numbered 5, after V lost 3 bases and J lost 1 base. Per the germline V gene, CDR1 is MDHEN and CDR2 is SYDVKM. The CDR3 totals 15 residues. For the CDR3, the DNA is TGTGCCAGCAGTTTTGCTGGGACAGCCCAAGAGACCCAGTACTTC. Protein product: CASSFAGTAQETQYF.

Only a few counts were recorded for this clonotype. This chain links TRBV6-2 or TRBV6-3 with TRBJ1-1, with 8 positions matching TRBD1. Germline CDR1 is MNHEY and CDR2 is SVGEGT. The CDR3 totals 14 residues. With 7 bases clipped from V and 6 bases from J, the junction kept 10 bases outside the gene matches. CDR3 sequence: CASKQDRDDPEAFF. CDR3 coding DNA: TGTGCCAGCAAGCAGGACAGGGATGACCCTGAAGCTTTCTTT.

This clonotype appeared many times. The chain employs TRBV12-3 or TRBV12-4 and TRBJ1-1; 8 bases agree with TRBD1. The CDR3 covers 13 residues. J lost 4 bases, V lost 7 bases, and 5 bases had no gene match. The CDR3 is CASIPGQGTEAFF. The DNA of the CDR3 is TGTGCCAGCATTCCCGGACAGGGCACTGAAGCTTTCTTT.

The V gene is TRBV7-8, the J gene TRBJ2-7, with a possible D match to TRBD1 (6 bases). Trimming shortened V by 5 bases and J by 6 bases, and 20 bases separated the two germline ends. The V gene's germline CDR1 is SGHVS and CDR2 FQNEAQ. This CDR3 has 15 amino acids. The CDR3 loop reads CASSQGGTRRFEQYV. The CDR3 bases are TGTGCCAGCAGCCAAGGGGGAACAAGAAGGTTCGAGCAGTACGTC.

This chain uses TRBV9 with TRBJ2-1; D unresolved. The CDR3 is 13 amino acids. Between the trimmed V and J ends, which lost 0 bases and 13 bases, there was a span of 14 bases. Germline V gives CDR1 SGDLS, CDR2 YYNGEE. CDR3 in amino acids: CASSVDSQPLQFF. Here the CDR3 DNA reads TGTGCCAGCAGCGTAGACAGCCAACCCCTTCAGTTCTTC.

The chain is built from TRBV20-1 and TRBJ2-3; a weak D match, TRBD1 (6 bases). Per germline, CDR1 DFQATT and CDR2 SNEGSKA (reference sequence). V was trimmed by 0 bases and J by 0 bases, leaving 13 bases between them. This CDR3 is built from 16 residues. CDR3 nucleotide sequence: TGCAGTGCTAGAGATCCACGGACAGCCAGCACAGATACGCAGTATTTT. Translated, it gives CSARDPRTASTDTQYF.

The sample holds many counts of this clonotype. This sequence joins TRBV4-3 and TRBJ2-1, with 9 bases lining up with TRBD2. Trimming removed 3 bases from V and 6 bases from J; junction bases left unmatched: 9. The CDR3 consists of 16 residues. Per the germline V gene, CDR1 is LGHNA and CDR2 is YSLEER. The CDR3 DNA sequence: TGCGCCAGCAGCCAGCTTGGGGGACTAGCTCCCAATGAGCAGTTCTTC. Its translation is CASSQLGGLAPNEQFF.

This clonotype was counted a few times. The CDR3 loop is CATSREASVTGELFF. The CDR3 DNA reads TGTGCCACCAGCAGAGAGGCTAGCGTCACCGGGGAGCTGTTTTTT. The chain employs TRBV15 and TRBJ2-2; D might be TRBD2 (6 bases). The CDR3 length is 15 residues. Looked up from germline, CDR1 is LNHNV and CDR2 is YYDKDF (reference sequence). Deletions cut 0 bases from V and 4 bases from J, with 9 bases between.

This clonotype was found a few times. The J gene is TRBJ1-2, the V gene TRBV27, with a weak D call TRBD1 (5 bases). Per germline, CDR1 MNHEY and CDR2 SMNVEV (reference sequence). The CDR3 has 13 amino acids. V dropped 2 bases and J dropped 12 bases, with 16 bases sitting between them. The CDR3 is CASSLRGDSVHTF. DNA for the CDR3: TGTGCCAGCAGTTTACGAGGCGACAGCGTGCACACCTTC.

The table lists this clonotype with a few counts. The chain has TRBV7-9 and TRBJ2-1; TRBD2 matches at 11 bases. The CDR3 extends over 16 amino acids. Losses at the gene ends were 2 bases for V and 10 bases for J; bases not matched to a gene: 10. Germline CDR1 reads SEHNR; CDR2 reads FQNEAQ (reference sequence). The CDR3 DNA is TGTGCCAGCAGCTTAAACCCAACTAGCGGGGGAAGAGAGCAGTTCTTC. Its protein product is CASSLNPTSGGREQFF.

The V call is TRBV5-4, the J call TRBJ2-5, with 7 positions matching TRBD1. CDR1 and CDR2 from the germline V gene are SGHNT and YYREEE (reference sequence). CDR3 length: 15 residues. V gave up 3 bases and J gave up 5 bases; unmatched junction bases: 10. The DNA for the CDR3 is TGTGCCAGCAGCTCCAGACAGGGCAGCGGTGAGACCCAGTACTTC. Translated, it gives CASSSRQGSGETQYF.

This clonotype was picked up many times. The chain couples TRBV29-1 to TRBJ2-3, with no clear D. The V end was cut by 6 bases, the J end by 1 base, with 8 bases between. This CDR3 region has 12 residues. Germline V CDR1 and CDR2: SQVTM, ANQGSEA. The CDR3 sequence is CSVDPGTDTQYF. CDR3 DNA sequence: TGCAGCGTGGACCCCGGCACAGATACGCAGTATTTT.

This clonotype has just a few counts. The chain recombines TRBV2 with TRBJ2-5; a possible D gene is TRBD2 (6 bases). Germline lookup yields CDR1 SNHLY and CDR2 FYNNEI. V was pared by 6 bases and J by 4 bases, with 18 bases between. The CDR3 has 15 amino acids. In nucleotides, the CDR3 is TGTGCCAGCAGCCCTTTTACTAGCTCTCGAGAGACCCAGTACTTC. It encodes CASSPFTSSRETQYF. The complete variable domain, with remaining parts taken from reference TRBV2 and TRBJ2-5, reads EPEVTQTPSHQVTQMGQEVILRCVPISNHLYFYWYRQILGQKVEFLVSFYNNEISEKSEIFDDQFSVERPDGSNFTLKIRSTKLEDSAMYFCASSPFTSSRETQYFGPGTRLLVL.

This chain connects TRBV25-1 to TRBJ1-5; 7 bases fit TRBD1. Trimming at V came to 2 bases and at J to 6 bases, leaving 13 bases not matched to a gene. CDR3 length: 17 residues. From germline, CDR1 is MGHDK and CDR2 SYGVNS. The CDR3 spells CASSETFFDRVTQPQHF. The CDR3 nucleotides are TGTGCCAGCAGTGAAACGTTCTTCGACAGGGTCACTCAGCCCCAGCATTTT.